Listed below are T cell receptor beta chains from one sample, sequenced in a study of CD8+CD57+ T cells in acquired aplastic anemia. MiXCR, applied by TCRdb to the reads, yields one record per CDR3 protein. The sample consists of approximately 220,000 distinct CDR3 sequences, almost 50% of them appearing once. The sequenced sample was sorted CD4+, CD8+, or CD8+CD57+ T cells (not recorded which) from PBMCs. Every receptor here comes from a human donor with aplastic anemia. Each CDR3 is given without its conserved first and last residue.

J gene: TRBJ2-1
CDR3 length: 12
V gene: TRBV20-1
CDR3 protein: SAPRTGRVDEQF

J gene: TRBJ2-7
CDR3 length: 12
V gene: TRBV20-1
CDR3 protein: SAINSGGADEQY

J gene: TRBJ1-2
CDR3 length: 11
V gene: TRBV7-2
CDR3 protein: ASSLGGRDGYT

J gene: TRBJ2-7
CDR3 length: 13
V gene: TRBV5-1
CDR3 protein: ASSSGQGGYYEQY

J gene: TRBJ2-1
CDR3 length: 14
V gene: TRBV5-1
CDR3 protein: ASSWRGGLAINEQF

J gene: TRBJ2-1
CDR3 length: 10
V gene: TRBV20-1
CDR3 protein: SADTGSSEQF

J gene: TRBJ2-2
CDR3 length: 14
V gene: TRBV2
CDR3 protein: ASRSLDRGNTGELF

J gene: TRBJ2-6
CDR3 length: 12
V gene: TRBV19
CDR3 protein: ASSLRTGRATEA

J gene: TRBJ1-4
CDR3 length: 16
V gene: TRBV5-6
CDR3 protein: ASSLIGWAGATNEKLF

J gene: TRBJ1-6
CDR3 length: 14
V gene: TRBV20-1
CDR3 protein: SARDRAKRDNSPLH

J gene: TRBJ2-7
CDR3 length: 12
V gene: TRBV19
CDR3 protein: ASSLGQADYEQY

J gene: TRBJ1-6
CDR3 length: 13
V gene: TRBV20-1
CDR3 protein: SARLARDGYSPLH

J gene: TRBJ1-6
CDR3 length: 13
V gene: TRBV5-4
CDR3 protein: ASSLSFVANSPLH

J gene: TRBJ2-7
CDR3 length: 14
V gene: TRBV4-1
CDR3 protein: ASSHRPGTDTYEQY

J gene: TRBJ1-2
CDR3 length: 16
V gene: TRBV5-1
CDR3 protein: ASSSSDRDIRTNYGYT

J gene: TRBJ1-3
CDR3 length: 8
V gene: TRBV7-9
CDR3 protein: ASVENTIY

J gene: TRBJ1-4
CDR3 length: 12
V gene: TRBV7-9
CDR3 protein: ASSLGWSNEKLF

J gene: TRBJ2-3
CDR3 length: 13
V gene: TRBV5-1
CDR3 protein: ASSLAGTRTDTQY

J gene: TRBJ2-1
CDR3 length: 14
V gene: TRBV6-2/TRBV6-3
CDR3 protein: ASSGLGLVSYNEQF

J gene: TRBJ1-1
CDR3 length: 11
V gene: TRBV19
CDR3 protein: ASSPGTVTEAF

J gene: TRBJ1-2
CDR3 length: 11
V gene: TRBV18
CDR3 protein: ASSPKQGYGYT

J gene: TRBJ1-3
CDR3 length: 11
V gene: TRBV3-1
CDR3 protein: ASSQDRTGTIY

J gene: TRBJ2-5
CDR3 length: 13
V gene: TRBV20-1
CDR3 protein: SASQRRTRSETQY

J gene: TRBJ2-2
CDR3 length: 11
V gene: TRBV11-2
CDR3 protein: ASSLGPGGELF

J gene: TRBJ2-7
CDR3 length: 16
V gene: TRBV15
CDR3 protein: ATSRDIGSGTSAYEQY

J gene: TRBJ2-1
CDR3 length: 11
V gene: TRBV20-1
CDR3 protein: SAPGSGNNEQF

J gene: TRBJ2-7
CDR3 length: 11
V gene: TRBV20-1
CDR3 protein: SGETSGSYEQY

J gene: TRBJ2-5
CDR3 length: 9
V gene: TRBV12-3/TRBV12-4
CDR3 protein: ASGGRETQY

J gene: TRBJ2-7
CDR3 length: 12
V gene: TRBV29-1
CDR3 protein: SVTPGQRVYEQY

J gene: TRBJ2-3
CDR3 length: 14
V gene: TRBV5-1
CDR3 protein: ASSQYGTGGTDTQY

J gene: TRBJ2-5
CDR3 length: 7
V gene: TRBV6-5
CDR3 protein: ASSWTQY

J gene: TRBJ1-1
CDR3 length: 14
V gene: TRBV15
CDR3 protein: ATSRDDRGRDTEAF

J gene: TRBJ2-7
CDR3 length: 14
V gene: TRBV2
CDR3 protein: ASSLTTGTGGYEQY

J gene: TRBJ2-7
CDR3 length: 15
V gene: TRBV15
CDR3 protein: ATSRDRLAGGPEEQY

J gene: TRBJ1-1
CDR3 length: 11
V gene: TRBV15
CDR3 protein: ATSRMRDTEAF

J gene: TRBJ2-1
CDR3 length: 12
V gene: TRBV4-2
CDR3 protein: ASSQVATNNEQF

J gene: TRBJ1-5
CDR3 length: 13
V gene: TRBV10-3
CDR3 protein: ASSFLGGFNQPQH

J gene: TRBJ1-2
CDR3 length: 11
V gene: TRBV4-1
CDR3 protein: ASSQGLAGGYT

J gene: TRBJ2-7
CDR3 length: 14
V gene: TRBV13
CDR3 protein: ASSTLGLAASYEQY

J gene: TRBJ1-1
CDR3 length: 12
V gene: TRBV3-1
CDR3 protein: ASSHGEANTEAF

J gene: TRBJ2-7
CDR3 length: 11
V gene: TRBV19
CDR3 protein: ASSTPGAYEQY

J gene: TRBJ2-2
CDR3 length: 11
V gene: TRBV9
CDR3 protein: ASSLGLQGELF

J gene: TRBJ2-3
CDR3 length: 12
V gene: TRBV20-1
CDR3 protein: SARDGQSTDTQY

J gene: TRBJ2-7
CDR3 length: 14
V gene: TRBV5-1
CDR3 protein: ASSLRTGGETYEQY

J gene: TRBJ2-5
CDR3 length: 13
V gene: TRBV7-2
CDR3 protein: ASSLVGLGEETQY